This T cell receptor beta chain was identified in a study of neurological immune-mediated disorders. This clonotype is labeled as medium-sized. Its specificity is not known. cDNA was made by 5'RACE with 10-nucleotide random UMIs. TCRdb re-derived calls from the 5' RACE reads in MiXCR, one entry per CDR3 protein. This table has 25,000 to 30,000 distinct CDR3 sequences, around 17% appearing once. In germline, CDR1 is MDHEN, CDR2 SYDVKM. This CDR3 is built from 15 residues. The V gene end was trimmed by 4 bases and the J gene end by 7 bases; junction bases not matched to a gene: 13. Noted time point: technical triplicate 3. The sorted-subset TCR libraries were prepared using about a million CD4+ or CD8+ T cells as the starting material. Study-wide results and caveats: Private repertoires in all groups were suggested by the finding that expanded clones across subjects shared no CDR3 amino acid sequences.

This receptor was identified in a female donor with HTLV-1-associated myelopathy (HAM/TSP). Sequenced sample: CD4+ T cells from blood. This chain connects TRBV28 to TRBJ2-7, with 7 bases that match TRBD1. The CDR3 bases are TGTGCCAGCAGTTCAACCGGGACAGCCCCCTTAGAGCAGTACTTC. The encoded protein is CASSSTGTAPLEQYF.